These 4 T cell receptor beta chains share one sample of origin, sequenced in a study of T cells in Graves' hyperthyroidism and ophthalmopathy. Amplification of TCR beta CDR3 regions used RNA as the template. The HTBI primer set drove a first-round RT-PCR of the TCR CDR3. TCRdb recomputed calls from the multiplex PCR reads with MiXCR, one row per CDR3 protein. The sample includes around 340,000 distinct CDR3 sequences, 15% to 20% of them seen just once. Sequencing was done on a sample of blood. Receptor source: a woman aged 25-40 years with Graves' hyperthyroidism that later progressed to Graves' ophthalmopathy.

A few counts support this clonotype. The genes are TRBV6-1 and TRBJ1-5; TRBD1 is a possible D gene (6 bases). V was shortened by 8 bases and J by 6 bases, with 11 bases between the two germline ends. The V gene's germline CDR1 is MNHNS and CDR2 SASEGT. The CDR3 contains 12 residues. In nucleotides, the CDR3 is TGTGCCAGCGAAGGGGGGAGTCAGCCCCAGCATTTT. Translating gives CASEGGSQPQHF.

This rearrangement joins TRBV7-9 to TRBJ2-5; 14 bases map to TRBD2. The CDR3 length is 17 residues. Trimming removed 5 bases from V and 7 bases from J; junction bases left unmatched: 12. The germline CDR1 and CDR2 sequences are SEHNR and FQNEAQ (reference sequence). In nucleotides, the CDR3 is TGTGCCAGCAGCACCCCGAAGGGACTAGCGGGAGTAGGGACCCAGTACTTC. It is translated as CASSTPKGLAGVGTQYF.

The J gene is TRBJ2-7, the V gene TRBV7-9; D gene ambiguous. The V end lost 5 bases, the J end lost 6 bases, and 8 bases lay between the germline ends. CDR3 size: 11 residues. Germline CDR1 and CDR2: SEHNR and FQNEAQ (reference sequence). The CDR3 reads CASSVGSEQYF. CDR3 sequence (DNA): TGTGCCAGCAGCGTGGGGTCCGAGCAGTACTTC.

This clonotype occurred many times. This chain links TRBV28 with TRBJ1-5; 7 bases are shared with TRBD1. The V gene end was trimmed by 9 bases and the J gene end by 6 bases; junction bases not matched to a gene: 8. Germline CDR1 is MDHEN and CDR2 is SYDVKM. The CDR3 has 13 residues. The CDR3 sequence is CASNRGGGQPQHF. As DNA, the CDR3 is TGTGCCAGTAACAGGGGCGGAGGTCAGCCCCAGCATTTT.